This T cell receptor beta chain was documented in a study of T cells in Graves' hyperthyroidism and ophthalmopathy. Study-wide points: Model predictions of ophthalmopathy came a median roughly 6.7 months before onset.

Turning to this clonotype: Its antigen is still unknown. A read error may be the cause here, since a much bigger clone is one base away.

Germline assignment: CDR1 GTSNPN and CDR2 SVGIG (reference sequence). Deletions cut 0 bases from V and 4 bases from J, with 4 bases between. The CDR3 contains 11 residues. With a duration under 2 months, the hyperthyroidism was newly diagnosed in patients aged 18 to 65. The blood sample was taken at first hyperthyroidism diagnosis, before any ophthalmopathy symptoms. The CDR3 regions of TCR beta were amplified from RNA transcripts. In the first-round RT-PCR of the TCR CDR3, the HTBI primer set was used. TCRdb redid the calling of the multiplex PCR reads with MiXCR, one entry per CDR3 protein. The sample has approximately 370,000 distinct CDR3 sequences; 15% to 20% are singletons.

The source is a woman younger than 45 with Graves' hyperthyroidism that later progressed to Graves' ophthalmopathy. Sequencing used blood. This rearrangement joins TRBV30 to TRBJ2-7; no definite D call. In DNA form, the CDR3 reads TGTGCCTGGAGTGTACAGTACGAGCAGTACTTC. This codes for CAWSVQYEQYF.